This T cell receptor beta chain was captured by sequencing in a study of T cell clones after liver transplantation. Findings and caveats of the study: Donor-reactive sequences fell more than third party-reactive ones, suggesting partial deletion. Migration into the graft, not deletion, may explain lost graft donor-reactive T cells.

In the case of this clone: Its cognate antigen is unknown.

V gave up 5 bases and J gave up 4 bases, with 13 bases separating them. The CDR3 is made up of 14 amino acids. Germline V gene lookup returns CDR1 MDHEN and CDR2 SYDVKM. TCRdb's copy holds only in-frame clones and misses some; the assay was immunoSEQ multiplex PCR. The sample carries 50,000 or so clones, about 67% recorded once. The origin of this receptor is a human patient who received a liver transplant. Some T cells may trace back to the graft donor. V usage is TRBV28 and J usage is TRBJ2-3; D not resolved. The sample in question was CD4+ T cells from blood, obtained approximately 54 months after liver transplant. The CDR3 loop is CASSPPTPADTQYF. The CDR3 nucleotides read TGTGCCAGCAGTCCCCCCACCCCGGCAGATACGCAGTATTTT.